Listed below are T cell receptor beta chains from one sample, sequenced in a study of cytomegalovirus exposure and HLA in healthy donors. Here immunoSEQ multiplex PCR was the method, and the copy in TCRdb shows in-frame clones only, minus some. Among 150,000 to 200,000 clones listed, 85% were seen once. Sequences were obtained from PBMCs. The source is a young man in good health and CMV-seropositive. The CDR3 runs from the conserved cysteine through the conserved F or W. Each record gives: V gene, J gene, clone size, D gene, CDR3 DNA, CDR3 protein. The D gene is left open where the match is weak. The size of a clone is reported for some rows only, either as once, few or many, or as a class for expanded clones.

v_call: TRBV5-1; j_call: TRBJ1-4; clone_size: -; d_call: -; cdr3_nt: TGCGCCAGCAGCTTGGGCACAGGGCTTGATAATGAAAAACTGTTTTTT; cdr3_aa: CASSLGTGLDNEKLFF
v_call: TRBV7-2; j_call: TRBJ2-2; clone_size: -; d_call: -; cdr3_nt: TGTGCCAGCAGCTTAGGAGGGCCCAGCACCGGGGAGCTGTTTTTT; cdr3_aa: CASSLGGPSTGELFF
v_call: TRBV27; j_call: TRBJ2-7; clone_size: -; d_call: TRBD2; cdr3_nt: TGTGCCAGCAGTTTGCGGGGGTCGACCTACGAGCAGTACTTC; cdr3_aa: CASSLRGSTYEQYF
v_call: TRBV7-2; j_call: TRBJ2-1; clone_size: -; d_call: TRBD2; cdr3_nt: TGTGCCAGCAGCGTCGAGGTTAGCGGGAGCCCTCATGAGCAGTTCTTC; cdr3_aa: CASSVEVSGSPHEQFF
v_call: TRBV30; j_call: TRBJ1-5; clone_size: -; d_call: -; cdr3_nt: TGTGCCTGGAGTGGGGCAGTAAATCAGCCCCAGCATTTT; cdr3_aa: CAWSGAVNQPQHF
v_call: TRBV11-2; j_call: TRBJ2-3; clone_size: -; d_call: TRBD2; cdr3_nt: TGTGCCAGCAGCTTAGATAGATCTAGCGGGGGCACAGATACGCAGTATTTT; cdr3_aa: CASSLDRSSGGTDTQYF
v_call: TRBV5-1; j_call: TRBJ2-1; clone_size: -; d_call: -; cdr3_nt: TGCGCCAGCAGCTTGACCGTTAGCTCCTACAATGAGCAGTTCTTC; cdr3_aa: CASSLTVSSYNEQFF
v_call: TRBV10-3; j_call: TRBJ2-3; clone_size: -; d_call: TRBD2; cdr3_nt: TGTGCCATCAGTGAGTCCGGAGCGGGGTCCGTTAATACGCAGTATTTT; cdr3_aa: CAISESGAGSVNTQYF
v_call: TRBV7-6; j_call: TRBJ1-4; clone_size: few; d_call: -; cdr3_nt: TGTGCCTCAGGGGTGGGGCAAGAAAAACTGTTTTTT; cdr3_aa: CASGVGQEKLFF
v_call: TRBV28; j_call: TRBJ2-1; clone_size: -; d_call: -; cdr3_nt: TGTGCCATTACAACCGGGGACTTAAAATCTGAGCAGTTCTTC; cdr3_aa: CAITTGDLKSEQFF
v_call: TRBV25-1; j_call: TRBJ2-7; clone_size: once; d_call: TRBD2; cdr3_nt: TGTGCCAGCAGTGATGAGCGGGACCGCACCTACGAGCAGTACTTC; cdr3_aa: CASSDERDRTYEQYF
v_call: TRBV28; j_call: TRBJ1-5; clone_size: many; d_call: TRBD1; cdr3_nt: TGTGCCAGCAGTCGATCAGGGGGTACTAGCAATCAGCCCCAGCATTTT; cdr3_aa: CASSRSGGTSNQPQHF
v_call: TRBV7-9; j_call: TRBJ1-2; clone_size: -; d_call: -; cdr3_nt: TGTGCCAGCAGCTTAGCGGCGGGAGTTGATGGCTACACCTTC; cdr3_aa: CASSLAAGVDGYTF
v_call: TRBV10-3; j_call: TRBJ1-6; clone_size: -; d_call: TRBD1; cdr3_nt: TGTGCCATCAGTGACCCCGGGACAGGGGATTCACCCCTCCACTTT; cdr3_aa: CAISDPGTGDSPLHF
v_call: TRBV6-1; j_call: TRBJ1-1; clone_size: -; d_call: -; cdr3_nt: TGTGCCAGCAGTCGAACAGAGAACACTGAAGCTTTCTTT; cdr3_aa: CASSRTENTEAFF
v_call: TRBV30; j_call: TRBJ1-2; clone_size: -; d_call: TRBD1; cdr3_nt: TGTGCCTGGACCGGGGACAGAGGCCTTGGCTACACCTTC; cdr3_aa: CAWTGDRGLGYTF
v_call: TRBV5-4; j_call: TRBJ1-1; clone_size: -; d_call: -; cdr3_nt: TGTGCCAGCAGCCTTTGGGGCAGGGCGACAACTGAAGCTTTCTTT; cdr3_aa: CASSLWGRATTEAFF
v_call: TRBV19; j_call: TRBJ2-7; clone_size: few; d_call: -; cdr3_nt: TGTGCCAGTAGTGCACAGGGCGACGAGCAGTACTTC; cdr3_aa: CASSAQGDEQYF
v_call: TRBV4-1; j_call: TRBJ2-2; clone_size: -; d_call: -; cdr3_nt: TGCGCCAGCAGCCTCAGGGGCCCTAACACCGGGGAGCTGTTTTTT; cdr3_aa: CASSLRGPNTGELFF
v_call: TRBV18; j_call: TRBJ2-7; clone_size: -; d_call: -; cdr3_nt: TGTGCCAGCTCACCACCCCCAGGGGAAGGCGAGCAGTACTTC; cdr3_aa: CASSPPPGEGEQYF
v_call: TRBV5-4; j_call: TRBJ2-5; clone_size: -; d_call: TRBD1; cdr3_nt: TGTGCCAGCAGCTTGGGGCAGGGGGCGACTAGTAGTGAGACCCAGTACTTC; cdr3_aa: CASSLGQGATSSETQYF
v_call: TRBV5-6; j_call: TRBJ2-3; clone_size: once; d_call: TRBD2; cdr3_nt: TGTGCCAGCAGCTTGGGTGGCGGGGGGGCCCTGGATACGCAGTATTTT; cdr3_aa: CASSLGGGGALDTQYF